Listed below are T cell receptor beta chains from one sample, sequenced in a study of blood T cell repertoires in COVID-19. The protocol was immunoSEQ multiplex PCR, while the TCRdb copy is restricted to in-frame clones and leaves out a portion. The table includes fewer than 35,000 clones, over 90% detected once. Material: peripheral blood. Receptors originate from a human donor in a cohort sampled during active COVID-19. Each CDR3 is given with its conserved first and last residue. Fields, in order: J gene, V gene, D gene, clone size, CDR3 DNA, CDR3 protein. The D gene is left open where the match is weak. Only part of the rows carry a size: once, few, many, or a class if the clone is expanded.

>TRBJ2-3|TRBV5-6|TRBD2|.
TGTGCCAGCAGCTCCAGGCTGACTAGCTGGGGGGGTGATACGCAGTATTTT
CASSSRLTSWGGDTQYF
>TRBJ2-1|TRBV28|.|.
TGTGCCAGCGGCAGGCGACAGAGCTTCGGCAATGAGCAGTTCTTC
CASGRRQSFGNEQFF
>TRBJ1-2|TRBV7-8|.|.
TGTGCCAGCAGCTTCGAGGGAAGTTATGGCTACACCTTC
CASSFEGSYGYTF
>TRBJ2-7|TRBV2|TRBD2|.
TGTGCCAGCAGTAGCAGCGGGGATAATACCTACGAGCAGTACTTC
CASSSSGDNTYEQYF
>TRBJ2-7|TRBV11-1|TRBD1|.
TGTGCCAGCAGCTTAACAGGGGGCTATAGCTCCTACGAGCAGTACTTC
CASSLTGGYSSYEQYF
>TRBJ2-5|TRBV7-3|TRBD1|.
TGTGCCAGCAGCTTGGGACAGGGGTTAGAGACCCAGTACTTC
CASSLGQGLETQYF
>TRBJ2-1|TRBV5-5|TRBD2|.
TGTGCCAGCAGGCCCGGGACTAGCGGGAGGGAGAGTGAGCAGTTCTTC
CASRPGTSGRESEQFF
>TRBJ1-1|TRBV20-1|.|.
TGCAGTGCTAGCGCAGGCTACGCTTTCTTT
CSASAGYAFF
>TRBJ2-5|TRBV6-6|.|once
TGTGCCAGCAGACCGCCAGGGTCCCAAGAGACCCAGTACTTC
CASRPPGSQETQYF
>TRBJ1-2|TRBV28|TRBD1|once
TGTGCCAGCAGTTCCCCCGGACAGGGGATCGACTATGGCTACACCTTC
CASSSPGQGIDYGYTF
>TRBJ2-1|TRBV5-1|.|.
TGCGCCAGCAGCCAGGGACTCTACAATGAGCAGTTCTTC
CASSQGLYNEQFF
>TRBJ2-1|TRBV6-1|TRBD2|.
TGTGCCAGCAGTGAACCTAGCGGGAGATACAATGAGCAGTTCTTC
CASSEPSGRYNEQFF